This T cell receptor beta chain was profiled in a study of CD8+ T cells in alopecia areata. Overall study findings and caveats: Patients shared TCRs less clearly than mice did, possibly for HLA-related reasons.

Treatment meaning: oral pan-JAK inhibitor, 5-10 mg twice daily. The researchers isolated CD4+ and CD8+ T cells from PBMCs by sorting. V was pared by 5 bases and J by 4 bases, with 18 bases between. Per germline, CDR1 SGHTA and CDR2 FQGNSA. The CDR3 has 16 amino acids. RNA was extracted and reverse transcribed into cDNA as the sequencing template. The protocol was immunoSEQ multiplex PCR, while the TCRdb copy is restricted to in-frame clones and leaves out a portion. The table lists under 350,000 clones, over 45% of them singletons, with under 2% in the top ten. In the case of this clone: The antigen is unknown.

The TCR was taken from a human donor with alopecia areata. V usage is TRBV7-2 and J usage is TRBJ2-1; D tentatively fits TRBD1 or TRBD2 (6 bases each). The starting material was CD4+ T cells sorted from blood, obtained at week 24, from a patient treated with tofacitinib. The CDR3 DNA follows: TGTGCCAGCAGCCCCGCTAGGAGGGGGATTTACAATGAGCAGTTCTTC. Its translation: CASSPARRGIYNEQFF. The complete variable domain, with remaining parts taken from reference TRBV7-2 and TRBJ2-1, reads GAGVSQSPSNKVTEKGKDVELRCDPISGHTALYWYRQSLGQGLEFLIYFQGNSAPDKSGLPSDRFSAERTGGSVSTLTIQRTQQEDSAVYLCASSPARRGIYNEQFFGPGTRLTVL.